Listed here are 8 T cell receptor beta chains from one sample, sequenced in a study of control samples from healthy donors and cancer patients. Method: immunoSEQ multiplex PCR; TCRdb's copy keeps in-frame clones and lacks some. Here the sample spans roughly 88,000 clones, 85% being singletons. Specimen: blood. These receptors were collected from a man aged 25-40 years in good health.

V gene TRBV10-3 combines with J gene TRBJ1-1, with a weak D call TRBD1 (5 bases). Germline values: CDR1 ENHRY, CDR2 SYGVKD. The V end was cut by 4 bases, the J end by 3 bases, with 12 bases between. The CDR3 is made up of 14 amino acids. The CDR3 region has the DNA TGTGCCATCAGTGTCGGGACTGATGACACTGAAGCTTTCTTT. The encoded protein is CAISVGTDDTEAFF.

The chain employs TRBV25-1 and TRBJ1-2; 10 bases are a match to TRBD1. J lost 7 bases, V lost 8 bases, and 4 bases had no gene match. The CDR3 is made up of 12 amino acids. Germline V CDR1 and CDR2: MGHDK, SYGVNS. In DNA form, the CDR3 reads TGTGCCAGCGGACAGGGGGATTTTGGCTACACCTTC. This sequence encodes CASGQGDFGYTF.

V gene TRBV10-3 combines with J gene TRBJ2-1; TRBD2 aligns across 10 bases. With V trimmed by 4 bases and J by 8 bases, 11 bases remained unmatched. The CDR3 loop spans 16 amino acids. Germline-derived CDR1 and CDR2 are ENHRY and SYGVKD. The chain's CDR3 is CAISAASGGFSDEQFF. CDR3 in DNA: TGTGCCATCAGTGCGGCTAGCGGGGGATTCTCCGATGAGCAGTTCTTC.

V and J are TRBV19 and TRBJ1-2, with 8 bases that match TRBD1. J gave up 7 bases and V 3 bases, and 13 bases lay outside the gene matches. Germline assignment: CDR1 LNHDA and CDR2 SQIVND (reference sequence). There are 16 residues in the CDR3. CDR3 in DNA: TGTGCCAGTAGTATGTCGGGACCAGGGGGCGCAGGTGGCTACACCTTC. Protein product: CASSMSGPGGAGGYTF.

V is TRBV7-3 and J is TRBJ2-7; D remains unclear. Germline V gene sequence: CDR1 SGHTA, CDR2 FQGTGA. Trimming cost V 5 bases and J 4 bases, with 12 bases left between them. The CDR3 covers 13 residues. The CDR3 bases are TGTGCCAGCAGCCTTTCGGCCGGATACGAGCAGTACTTC. Protein sequence: CASSLSAGYEQYF.

This clone was recorded a few times. This chain uses TRBV10-3 with TRBJ2-6; 8 nucleotides match TRBD1. The CDR3 sequence is 14 residues long. Germline CDR1 reads ENHRY; CDR2 reads SYGVKD. J gave up 9 bases and V 6 bases, and 7 bases lay outside the gene matches. In DNA form, the CDR3 reads TGTGCCATCAGACTGACCGGGACAGGCAACGTCCTGACTTTC. It yields the protein CAIRLTGTGNVLTF.

In its sample, this clone was seen once. V usage is TRBV28 and J usage is TRBJ1-1, with D perhaps matching TRBD1 (6 bases). The V end was cut by 6 bases, the J end by 7 bases, with 21 bases between. This CDR3 contains 15 residues. The germline CDR1 and CDR2 sequences are MDHEN and SYDVKM. CDR3 nucleotide sequence: TGTGCCAGCAGCCATTCCTCGGACAGTGGAGTTGAAGCTTTCTTT. Amino acid sequence: CASSHSSDSGVEAFF. The full variable domain, in which reference TRBV28 and TRBJ1-1 provide the parts outside the CDR3, is DVKVTQSSRYLVKRTGEKVFLECVQDMDHENMFWYRQDPGLGLRLIYFSYDVKMKEKGDIPEGYSVSREKKERFSLILESASTNQTSMYLCASSHSSDSGVEAFFGQGTRLTVV.

The chain carries TRBV6-6 and TRBJ2-7; D call uncertain. Trimming cost V 5 bases and J 5 bases, with 16 bases left between them. The CDR3 totals 14 residues. Germline V lookup: CDR1 MNHNY, CDR2 SVGAGI (reference sequence). As DNA, the CDR3 is TGTGCCAGCAGTCTACCCCCCGTAGCTGACGAGCAGTACTTC. It is translated as CASSLPPVADEQYF.